The sequence of this T cell receptor (beta chain) was determined in a study of cytomegalovirus exposure and HLA in healthy donors. Overall study: HLA-typed donors were the source of 86 million or so unique TCRs held in an early data release. Study-level findings and limits: Most of the CMV-associated TCR beta chains (in a later analysis) appeared to be HLA-restricted. Published work reported that the classifier diagnosed cytomegalovirus status with high specificity and sensitivity.

The PCR ran on 60 Vbeta and 13 Jbeta primers. Some clones are missing from TCRdb's copy, which holds only in-frame ones; the method was immunoSEQ multiplex PCR. The repertoire consists of approximately 120,000 clones, with 81% occurring once and the leading ten covering around 2.2%. As regards this clone: Its matching antigen is unknown.

V dropped 1 base and J dropped 6 bases, with 31 bases sitting between them. The CDR3 spans 20 residues. From germline, CDR1 is MGHRA and CDR2 YSYEKL. Healthy bone marrow donors made up the donors. The V call is TRBV4-1, the J call TRBJ2-7, with D possibly matching TRBD2 (5 bases). This TCR was sampled from a woman aged 30 to 39 in good health and CMV-seronegative. Sequenced input: PBMCs. The CDR3 DNA reads TGCGCCAGCAGCCAAGGACCCCTACGGGGAGAGACCTTGTTTCTAGGCGAGCAGTACTTC. Amino acid sequence: CASSQGPLRGETLFLGEQYF.